The present TCR beta chain was sequenced within a study of read filtering for tumor transcriptome and immune sequencing. This clonotype was detected a few times. A read error is likely here: a far larger clone is one base away. The CDR3 consists of 16 residues. Germline CDR1 and CDR2: SGHNT and YENEEA. With 2 bases removed from V and 4 bases from J, the gap between germline ends came to 16 bases. From roughly 0.4 ug of RNA, a library with molecular barcoded alpha/delta and beta/gamma adaptors was made. TCRdb processed the reads anew with MiXCR; each CDR3 protein has one entry. The repertoire holds approximately 23,000 distinct CDR3 sequences, with 20% to 25% as singletons.

Input material: a population of CD138-negative cells sorted from bone marrow. The source is a donor aged 40 or over with multiple myeloma. The genes are TRBV11-3 and TRBJ2-3, with a tentative D call TRBD2 (5 bases). This CDR3 reads CASSLMRAGDADTQYF. Written as DNA, the CDR3 is TGTGCCAGCAGCTTAATGCGGGCAGGCGACGCAGATACGCAGTATTTT.